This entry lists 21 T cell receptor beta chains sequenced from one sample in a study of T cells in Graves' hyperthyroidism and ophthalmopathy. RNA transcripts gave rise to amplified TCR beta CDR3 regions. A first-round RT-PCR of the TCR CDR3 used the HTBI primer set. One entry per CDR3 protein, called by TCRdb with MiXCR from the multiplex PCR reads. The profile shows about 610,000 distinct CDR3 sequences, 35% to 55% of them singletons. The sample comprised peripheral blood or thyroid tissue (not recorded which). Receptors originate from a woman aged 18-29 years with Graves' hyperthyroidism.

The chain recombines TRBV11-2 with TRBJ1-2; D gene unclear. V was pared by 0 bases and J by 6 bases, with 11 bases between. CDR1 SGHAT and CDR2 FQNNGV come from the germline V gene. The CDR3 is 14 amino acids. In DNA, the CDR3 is TGTGCCAGCAGCTTAGACGGGAAATACAATGGCTACACCTTC. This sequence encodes CASSLDGKYNGYTF.

CDR3 DNA: TGTGCCACCGGACCGAGCTCCTACAATGAGCAGTTCTTC. It yields the protein CATGPSSYNEQFF. The chain carries TRBV24-1 and TRBJ2-7; the D is unclear. The J call is uncertain, as TRBJ2-1 better fits the DNA end. The CDR3 is 13 amino acids. Germline CDR1 KGHDR, CDR2 SFDVKD.

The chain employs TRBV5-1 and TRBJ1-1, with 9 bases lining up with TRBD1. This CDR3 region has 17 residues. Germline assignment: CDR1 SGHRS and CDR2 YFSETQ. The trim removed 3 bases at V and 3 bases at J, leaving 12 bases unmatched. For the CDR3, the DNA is TGCGCCAGCAGCTGGACAGGGGACCTCGGATACGACACTGAAGCTTTCTTT. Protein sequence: CASSWTGDLGYDTEAFF.

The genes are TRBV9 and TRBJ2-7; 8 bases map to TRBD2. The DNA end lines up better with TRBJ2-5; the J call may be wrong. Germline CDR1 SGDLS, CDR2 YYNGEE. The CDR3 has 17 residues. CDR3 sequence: CASSQVGTGGPGETQYF. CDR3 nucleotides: TGTGCCAGCAGCCAAGTCGGAACGGGAGGGCCGGGGGAGACCCAGTACTTC.

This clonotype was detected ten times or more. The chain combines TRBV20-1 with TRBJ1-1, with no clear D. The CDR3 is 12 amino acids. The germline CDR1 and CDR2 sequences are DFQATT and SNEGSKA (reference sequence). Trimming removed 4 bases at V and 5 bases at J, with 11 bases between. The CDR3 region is CSAKVGDTEAFF. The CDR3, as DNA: TGCAGTGCTAAAGTTGGGGATACTGAAGCTTTCTTT.

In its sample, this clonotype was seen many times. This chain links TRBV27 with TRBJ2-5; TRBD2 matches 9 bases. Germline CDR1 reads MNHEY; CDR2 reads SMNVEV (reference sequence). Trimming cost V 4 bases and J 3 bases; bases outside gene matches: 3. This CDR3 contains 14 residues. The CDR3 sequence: CASSSGLAKETQYF. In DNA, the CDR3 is TGTGCCAGCAGTTCCGGACTAGCGAAAGAGACCCAGTACTTC.

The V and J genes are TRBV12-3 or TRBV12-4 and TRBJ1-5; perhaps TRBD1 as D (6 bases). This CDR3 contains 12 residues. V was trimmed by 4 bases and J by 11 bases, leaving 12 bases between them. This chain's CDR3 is CASSSGVETQHF. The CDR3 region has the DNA TGTGCCAGCAGTTCAGGGGTGGAGACCCAGCATTTT.

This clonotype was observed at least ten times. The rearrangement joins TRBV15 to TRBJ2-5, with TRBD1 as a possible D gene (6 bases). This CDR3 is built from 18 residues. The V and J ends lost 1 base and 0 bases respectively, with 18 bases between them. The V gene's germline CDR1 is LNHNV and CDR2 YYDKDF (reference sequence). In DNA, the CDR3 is TGTGCCACCAGCAGAGGATGGGGACAACCCGGGTACCAAGAGACCCAGTACTTC. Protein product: CATSRGWGQPGYQETQYF.

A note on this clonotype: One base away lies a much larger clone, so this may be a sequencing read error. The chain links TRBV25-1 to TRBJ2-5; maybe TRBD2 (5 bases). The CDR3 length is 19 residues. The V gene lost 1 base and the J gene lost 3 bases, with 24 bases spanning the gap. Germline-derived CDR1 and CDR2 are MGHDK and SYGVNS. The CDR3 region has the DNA TGTGCCAGCAGTGAATTCAGAGAGGGCTTCCCCCATACTAAAGAGACCCAGTACTTC. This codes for CASSEFREGFPHTKETQYF. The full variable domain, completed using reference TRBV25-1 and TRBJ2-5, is EADIYQTPRYLVIGTGKKITLECSQTMGHDKMYWYQQDPGMELHLIHYSYGVNSTEKGDLSSESTVSRIRTEHFPLTLESARPSHTSQYLCASSEFREGFPHTKETQYFGPGTRLLVL.

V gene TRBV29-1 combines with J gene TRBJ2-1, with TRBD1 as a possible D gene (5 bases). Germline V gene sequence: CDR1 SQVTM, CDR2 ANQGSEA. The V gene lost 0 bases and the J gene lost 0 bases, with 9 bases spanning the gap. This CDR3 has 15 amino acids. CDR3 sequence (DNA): TGCAGCGTTGAAGAATGGACAAGCTCCTACAATGAGCAGTTCTTC. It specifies CSVEEWTSSYNEQFF.

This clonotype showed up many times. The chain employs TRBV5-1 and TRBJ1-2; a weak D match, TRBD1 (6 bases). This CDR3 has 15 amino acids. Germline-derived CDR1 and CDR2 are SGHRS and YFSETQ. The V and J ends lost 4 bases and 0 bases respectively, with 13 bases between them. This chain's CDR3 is CASSTSQGPNYGYTF. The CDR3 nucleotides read TGCGCCAGCAGCACCTCACAGGGCCCTAACTATGGCTACACCTTC.

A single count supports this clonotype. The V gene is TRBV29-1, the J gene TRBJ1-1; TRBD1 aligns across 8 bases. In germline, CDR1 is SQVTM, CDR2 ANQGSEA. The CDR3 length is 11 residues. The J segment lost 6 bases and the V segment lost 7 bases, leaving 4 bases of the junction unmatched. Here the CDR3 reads CSGRQGSEAFF. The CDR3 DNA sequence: TGCAGCGGAAGACAGGGGTCTGAAGCTTTCTTT.

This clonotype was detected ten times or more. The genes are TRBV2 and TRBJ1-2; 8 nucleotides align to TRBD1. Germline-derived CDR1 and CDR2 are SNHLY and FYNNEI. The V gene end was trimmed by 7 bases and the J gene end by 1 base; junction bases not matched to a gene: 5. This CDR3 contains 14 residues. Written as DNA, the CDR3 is TGTGCCAGCATTAGGGGACAGGATAACTATGGCTACACCTTC. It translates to CASIRGQDNYGYTF.

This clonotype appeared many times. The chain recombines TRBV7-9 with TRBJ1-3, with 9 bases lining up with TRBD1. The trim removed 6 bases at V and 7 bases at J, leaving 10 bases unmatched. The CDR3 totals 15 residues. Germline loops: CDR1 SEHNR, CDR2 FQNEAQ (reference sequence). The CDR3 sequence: CASSSTGGNQNTIYF. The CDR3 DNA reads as TGTGCCAGCAGTTCCACAGGGGGCAACCAGAACACCATATATTTT.

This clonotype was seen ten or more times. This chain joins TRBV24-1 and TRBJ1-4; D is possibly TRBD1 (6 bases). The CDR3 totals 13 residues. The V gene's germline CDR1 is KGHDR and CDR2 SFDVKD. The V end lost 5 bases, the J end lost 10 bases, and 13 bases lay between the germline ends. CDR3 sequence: CATSGTGSGKLFF. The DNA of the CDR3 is TGTGCCACCAGTGGTACAGGGTCTGGAAAACTGTTTTTT.

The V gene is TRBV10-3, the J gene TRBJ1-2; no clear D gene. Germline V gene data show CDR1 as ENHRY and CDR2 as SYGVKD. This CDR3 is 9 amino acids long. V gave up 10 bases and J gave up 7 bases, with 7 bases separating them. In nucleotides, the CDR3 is TGTGCCACCGTGAGTGGCTACACCTTC. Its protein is CATVSGYTF.

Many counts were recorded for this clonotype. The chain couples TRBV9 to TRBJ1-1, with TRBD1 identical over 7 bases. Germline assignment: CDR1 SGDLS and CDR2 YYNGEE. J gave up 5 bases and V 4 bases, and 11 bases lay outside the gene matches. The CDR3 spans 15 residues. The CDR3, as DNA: TGTGCCAGCAGCCCCCCGGGAAGGGGGCAAACTGAAGCTTTCTTT. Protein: CASSPPGRGQTEAFF.

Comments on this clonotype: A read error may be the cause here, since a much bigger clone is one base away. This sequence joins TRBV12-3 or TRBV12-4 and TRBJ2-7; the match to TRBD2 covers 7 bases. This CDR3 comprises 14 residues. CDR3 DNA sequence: TGTGCCAGCAGTTACTCTCCGGGGGGTACCGAGCGGTACTTC. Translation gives CASSYSPGGTERYF.

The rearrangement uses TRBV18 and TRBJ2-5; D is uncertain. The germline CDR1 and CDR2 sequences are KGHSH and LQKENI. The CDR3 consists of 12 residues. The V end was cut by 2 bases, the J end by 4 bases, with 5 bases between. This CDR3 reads CASSPKGETQYF. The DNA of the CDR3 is TGTGCCAGCTCACCAAAAGGAGAGACCCAGTACTTC.

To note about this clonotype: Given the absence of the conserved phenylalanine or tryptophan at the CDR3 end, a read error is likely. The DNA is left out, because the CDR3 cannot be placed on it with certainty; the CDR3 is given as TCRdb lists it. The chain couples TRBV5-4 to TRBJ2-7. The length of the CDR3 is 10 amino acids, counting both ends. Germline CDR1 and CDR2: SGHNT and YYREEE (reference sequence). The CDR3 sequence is CASSLGGMNT.

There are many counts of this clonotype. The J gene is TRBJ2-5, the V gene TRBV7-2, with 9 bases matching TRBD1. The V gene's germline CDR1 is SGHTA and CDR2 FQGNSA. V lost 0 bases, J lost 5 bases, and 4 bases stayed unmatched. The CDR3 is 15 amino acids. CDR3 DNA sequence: TGTGCCAGCAGCTTAGCGGGACAGGGAGGGGAGACCCAGTACTTC. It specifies CASSLAGQGGETQYF.